This T cell receptor (beta chain) was documented in a study of monozygotic twins with inflammatory bowel disease. Germline lookup yields CDR1 DFQATT and CDR2 SNEGSKA (reference sequence). The CDR3 covers 11 residues. Each of TCRalpha and TCRbeta cDNA went through two nested PCRs, lasting around 16 and 10 cycles. TCRdb reprocessed the 5' RACE reads and reports one entry per CDR3 protein, with no DNA. The sample totals about 160,000 distinct CDR3 sequences. The clonotype was recovered from a human donor with ulcerative colitis or Crohn's disease, or a healthy co-twin of an affected twin (not recorded which). The J gene is TRBJ1-1, the V gene TRBV20-1; TCRdb's D gene call, TRBD1, goes unchecked for lack of DNA. The sample comprised blood. The CDR3 is CVGGAGTEAFF.